This T cell receptor beta chain was captured in a study of shared clonotypes between healthy human individuals. CD45RO-negative CD8 cells positively selected for CCR7 made up the naive population, which excluded terminally differentiated effector memory CD45RA+ cells. A deep-level run was used for the assay. Several immunoSEQ plates held equal portions of the genomic DNA taken from each subset. Method: immunoSEQ multiplex PCR; TCRdb's copy keeps in-frame clones and lacks some. The sample contains some 740,000 clones, almost 95% of which appear only once. The study, taken as a whole, reports: With several donors compared, 4.5% to 6.5% of naive CD4 clonotypes were shared. Naive subsets, compared against memory subsets, generally had larger estimated richness values.

With respect to this clone: The antigen remains undetermined.

The TCR comes from a man between 25 and 39 years old in good health. Input material: naive CD8+ T cells sorted from blood.

The CDR3 is CASSSGVSSYNEQFF. The CDR3 DNA follows: TGTGCCAGCAGTTCCGGGGTCAGCTCCTACAATGAGCAGTTCTTC. The chain recombines TRBV27 with TRBJ2-1, with D maybe TRBD2 (5 bases). CDR3 length: 15 amino acids. Germline CDR1 MNHEY, CDR2 SMNVEV (reference sequence). V was pared by 4 bases and J by 0 bases, with 10 bases between.